A selection of T cell receptor beta chains follows, all from one sample in a study of blood T cell repertoires in COVID-19. Only in-frame clones appear in the TCRdb table, and some are missing; sequencing was by immunoSEQ multiplex PCR. Among a few hundred thousand clones, about 90% were seen once, and the ten largest hold nearly 6.5%. Material for sequencing was peripheral blood. Source of these receptors: a man aged 18-30 years who had recovered from COVID-19. The CDR3 runs from the conserved cysteine through the conserved F or W. D genes are given only for firm matches. Only some rows state a clone size, as once, few, many or a class for expanded clones.

j_call,d_call,v_call,clone_size,cdr3_nt,cdr3_aa
TRBJ2-6,.,TRBV18,.,TGTGCCAGCTCACCAGGGGCGGGGGCCAACGTCCTGACTTTC,CASSPGAGANVLTF
TRBJ1-1,.,TRBV27,once,TGTGCCAGCAGTTTACACGTGGGGCGTACGGACACTGAAGCTTTCTTT,CASSLHVGRTDTEAFF
TRBJ1-1,TRBD1,TRBV10-1,.,TGCGCCAGCAGTGCTTCGCAAACAGGGGAGAATGAAGCTTTCTTT,CASSASQTGENEAFF
TRBJ2-2,.,TRBV6-5,few,TGTGCCAGCATGCCTGGAGGTGGGGAGCTGTTTTTT,CASMPGGGELFF
TRBJ1-2,TRBD1,TRBV5-1,once,TGCGCCAGCAGCTCCCTGACAGGGGATCGGGGCTACACCTTC,CASSSLTGDRGYTF
TRBJ1-5,.,TRBV7-2,.,TGTGCCAGCAGCTTAGCGGGGGGGGGCCAGCCCCAGCATTTT,CASSLAGGGQPQHF
TRBJ2-1,TRBD2,TRBV7-2,.,TGTGCCAGCAGCCCGGGACTAGCGGGGAACAATGAGCAGTTCTTC,CASSPGLAGNNEQFF
TRBJ2-3,TRBD2,TRBV9,.,TGTGCCAGCAGCTTCAGCGGGGGGGGATTCACAGATACGCAGTATTTT,CASSFSGGGFTDTQYF
TRBJ1-3,TRBD1,TRBV2,few,TGTGCCAGCAGTTCGGACAGGGCCTCTGGAAACACCATATATTTT,CASSSDRASGNTIYF
TRBJ1-2,TRBD1,TRBV14,.,TGTGCCAGCAGCCCCGAGCCGGGACAGGGGGCATGGTATGGCTACACCTTC,CASSPEPGQGAWYGYTF
TRBJ2-7,TRBD1,TRBV10-1,once,TGCGCCAGCAGTGAAACAGGGGAAGGGGGCGAGCAGTACTTC,CASSETGEGGEQYF
TRBJ2-1,TRBD2,TRBV4-1,.,TGCGCCAGCAGCCTAAGAGTCCCTAGCGGGAGAGGGAATGAGCAGTTCTTC,CASSLRVPSGRGNEQFF
TRBJ2-1,TRBD2,TRBV6-6,.,TGTGCCAGCACCCGAGGAGCGGGAGGATACAATGAGCAGTTCTTC,CASTRGAGGYNEQFF
TRBJ1-1,.,TRBV19,.,TGTGCCAGTAGTATGGAGGGGCGAACTGAAGCTTTCTTT,CASSMEGRTEAFF
TRBJ1-1,.,TRBV5-8,once,TGTGCCAGCTTACAGGGTAGTACGCACACTGAAGCTTTCTTT,CASLQGSTHTEAFF
TRBJ1-2,TRBD1,TRBV6-2/TRBV6-3,.,TGTGCCAGCAGTTACTCGTACACAGGGGATATTGGTGGCTACACCTTC,CASSYSYTGDIGGYTF
TRBJ1-2,TRBD1,TRBV19,.,TGTGCCAGCAATACAGGGGGCGCCGCTCTCGGCTACACCTTC,CASNTGGAALGYTF
TRBJ2-1,.,TRBV3-1/TRBV3-2,once,TGTGCCAGCAGCCAATCGATAGCGAACAATGAGCAGTTCTTC,CASSQSIANNEQFF
TRBJ1-1,.,TRBV15,.,TGTGCCACCAGCAGAGATTTACAGAACACTGAAGCTTTCTTT,CATSRDLQNTEAFF
TRBJ1-1,.,TRBV29-1,.,TGCAGCGTTCAGGACACTGAAGCTTTCTTT,CSVQDTEAFF
TRBJ1-5,TRBD1,TRBV5-8,once,TGTGCCAGCAGCTTGGGACAGGGGCAGAGCAATCAGCCCCAGCATTTT,CASSLGQGQSNQPQHF
TRBJ1-1,.,TRBV2,.,TGTGCCAGCAGTGAAGGGGAGGGCACTGAAGCTTTCTTT,CASSEGEGTEAFF
TRBJ2-7,TRBD2,TRBV4-1,.,TGCGCCAGCAGCCGTAGCGGGTTGACCTACGAGCAGTACTTC,CASSRSGLTYEQYF
TRBJ2-1,TRBD2,TRBV5-1,.,TGCGCCAGCAGCTTCCTAGCGGGGGGCAATGAGCAGTTCTTC,CASSFLAGGNEQFF
TRBJ2-3,TRBD2,TRBV6-5,.,TGTGCCAGCAGAATAGCGGGGGGGCCTGATACGCAGTATTTT,CASRIAGGPDTQYF
TRBJ1-1,.,TRBV7-2,.,TGTGCCAGCAGCTCCGGCCGGGGGACTGAAGCTTTCTTT,CASSSGRGTEAFF
TRBJ2-7,.,TRBV18,.,TGTGCCAGCTCACCTGAATATGGGGGGGGCTCGGACGAGCAGTACTTC,CASSPEYGGGSDEQYF
TRBJ2-3,TRBD2,TRBV7-2,.,TGTGCCAGCAGTTTACAGCGGGGGGGAGTCCGCACAGATACGCAGTATTTT,CASSLQRGGVRTDTQYF
TRBJ2-5,TRBD1,TRBV4-2,once,TGTGCCAGCAGCCAAGATGGGACAGGAATTAGGGAGACCCAGTACTTC,CASSQDGTGIRETQYF
TRBJ2-1,.,TRBV3-1/TRBV3-2,.,TGTGCCAGCAGCCAAGAAAGAGCTAGCATTACGGATGAGCAGTTCTTC,CASSQERASITDEQFF
TRBJ2-5,.,TRBV3-1/TRBV3-2,.,TGTGCCAGCAGCCAAGTGGTCGGCGCTGGCCCCGACAGGAATCGAGAGACCCAGTACTTC,CASSQVVGAGPDRNRETQYF
TRBJ2-1,TRBD1,TRBV6-5,.,TGTGCCAGCAGTTCAGGGGACAGGGGGAATGAGCAGTTCTTC,CASSSGDRGNEQFF
TRBJ2-7,TRBD1,TRBV18,.,TGTGCCAGCTCACCCCAGTCCCGGACAGGGATCTACGAGCAGTACTTC,CASSPQSRTGIYEQYF
TRBJ1-2,TRBD1,TRBV5-1,.,TGCGCCACCACTCCCCAACCCCGCCGGACAGGGGGCGCGAGCGGCTACACCTTC,CATTPQPRRTGGASGYTF
TRBJ1-2,.,TRBV19,.,TGTGCCAGTAGTATAGCCCAGGGCACCCTAAACTATGGCTACACCTTC,CASSIAQGTLNYGYTF
TRBJ1-2,TRBD1,TRBV19,.,TGTGCCAGTAGTCCGCTGGGACAGCATGGCTACACCTTC,CASSPLGQHGYTF
TRBJ2-7,TRBD1,TRBV3-1/TRBV3-2,.,TGTGCCAGCAGCCATACCGGGACAGGTACCTACGAGCAGTACTTC,CASSHTGTGTYEQYF